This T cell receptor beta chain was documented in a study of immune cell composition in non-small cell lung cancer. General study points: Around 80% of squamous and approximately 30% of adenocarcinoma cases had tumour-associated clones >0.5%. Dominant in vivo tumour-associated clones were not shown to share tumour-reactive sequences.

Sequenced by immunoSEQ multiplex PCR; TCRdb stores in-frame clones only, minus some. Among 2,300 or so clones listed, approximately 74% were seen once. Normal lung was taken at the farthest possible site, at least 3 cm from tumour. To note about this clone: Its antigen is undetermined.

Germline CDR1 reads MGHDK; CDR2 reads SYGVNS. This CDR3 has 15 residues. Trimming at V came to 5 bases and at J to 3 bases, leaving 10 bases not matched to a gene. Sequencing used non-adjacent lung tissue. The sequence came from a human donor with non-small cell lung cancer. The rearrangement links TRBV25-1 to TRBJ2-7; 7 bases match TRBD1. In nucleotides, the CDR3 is TGTGCCAGCAGTAAAAGACAGGGCCCCCGCTACGAGCAGTACTTC. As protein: CASSKRQGPRYEQYF.